Following are 3 T cell receptor beta chains from one sample sequenced in a study of blood T cell repertoires in COVID-19 (TCRdb year 2020). The library was built by means of the immunoSEQ multiplex PCR assay. TCRdb retrieved this table from immuneACCESS and kept in-frame rearrangements only. Not all clones are present; in checked studies, unresolved V genes account for under half, and no reason is known for the remainder. Within this sample are around 70,000 clones, with about 80% of them counted one time only. The ten largest make up about 9.8% of the sample. Sequencing was performed on peripheral blood. Source of these receptors: a human donor in a cohort sampled during active COVID-19.

The gene calls are TRBV28 and TRBJ2-7, with D perhaps matching TRBD1 (6 bases). Germline V lookup: CDR1 MDHEN, CDR2 SYDVKM. The V end lost 3 bases, the J end lost 4 bases, and 16 bases lay between the germline ends. The CDR3 length is 15 residues. CDR3: CASSFEQGTLYEQYF. The CDR3 bases are TGTGCCAGCAGTTTTGAACAGGGAACCCTATACGAGCAGTACTTC. The variable domain in full, completed from reference TRBV28 and TRBJ2-7, reads DVKVTQSSRYLVKRTGEKVFLECVQDMDHENMFWYRQDPGLGLRLIYFSYDVKMKEKGDIPEGYSVSREKKERFSLILESASTNQTSMYLCASSFEQGTLYEQYFGPGTRLTVT.

In this sample, this clone turned up a few times. The chain employs TRBV6-5 and TRBJ2-1; TRBD1 matches at 9 bases. Germline values: CDR1 MNHEY, CDR2 SVGAGI. CDR3 length: 15 amino acids. V lost 6 bases to trimming and J lost 2 bases; unmatched junction nucleotides: 5. The CDR3: CASRIRTGAYNEQFF. The CDR3 DNA sequence: TGTGCCAGCAGGATCCGGACAGGGGCCTACAATGAGCAGTTCTTC.

This clone was observed a few times. For the CDR3, the DNA is TGCAGCGTTGACGCGGGGGGCAGCGAGCAGTTCTTC. Its translation: CSVDAGGSEQFF. The chain joins TRBV29-1 to TRBJ2-1; 8 bases line up with TRBD2. CDR1 and CDR2 (germline): SQVTM, ANQGSEA. CDR3 length: 12 residues. The trim removed 3 bases at V and 10 bases at J, leaving 5 bases unmatched.